The 2 T cell receptor beta chains presented below share a single source sample, sequenced in a study of shared clonotypes between healthy human individuals. Some clones are missing from TCRdb's copy, which holds only in-frame ones; the method was immunoSEQ multiplex PCR. This sample carries some 600,000 clones, around 96% of them seen once, and the ten largest clones take about 0.12%. It was CD45RO-negative cells, positively selected for CCR7, that made up naive CD8 cells, with terminally differentiated effector memory CD45RA+ cells excluded. Input material: naive CD8+ T cells sorted from blood. These receptors all stem from a woman aged 25 to 39 in good health.

This chain connects TRBV2 to TRBJ1-4, with D possibly being TRBD1 (6 bases). Trimming pared 4 bases from V and 3 bases from J, leaving 15 bases between. The CDR3 runs to 16 residues. The germline gives CDR1 SNHLY, CDR2 FYNNEI. The chain's CDR3 is CASSGGAFSANEKLFF. The CDR3 coding sequence is TGTGCCAGCAGTGGGGGGGCATTCTCAGCTAATGAAAAACTGTTTTTT.

This clone has a single count. V usage is TRBV2 and J usage is TRBJ1-5; D unresolved. Between the trimmed V and J ends, which lost 0 bases and 0 bases, there was a span of 9 bases. The germline gives CDR1 SNHLY, CDR2 FYNNEI. This CDR3 is built from 16 residues. The CDR3 loop reads CASSEAGWYSNQPQHF. The CDR3 DNA is TGTGCCAGCAGTGAAGCGGGTTGGTATAGCAATCAGCCCCAGCATTTT.